These 5 T cell receptor beta chains came from one sample sequenced in a study of sequential checkpoint blockade in melanoma. TCRdb keeps only in-frame clones here, not all; method: immunoSEQ multiplex PCR. The table lists some 30,000 clones, more than 70% of them singletons. Treatment indicated: randomized to nivolumab then ipilimumab (arm A) or the reverse (arm B). The sequenced sample was CD8+ T cells sorted from blood (inferred from file names), obtained from a patient given nivolumab and ipilimumab in sequence. Receptor source: a human donor with melanoma.

The chain employs TRBV30 and TRBJ2-7; weak D call: TRBD1 (5 bases). V dropped 0 bases and J dropped 3 bases, with 9 bases sitting between them. The CDR3 has 13 residues. CDR1 GTSNPN and CDR2 SVGIG come from the germline V gene (reference sequence). The CDR3: CAWSVTGYYEQYF. CDR3 nucleotides: TGTGCCTGGAGTGTTACAGGCTACTACGAGCAGTACTTC.

The chain carries TRBV30 and TRBJ2-3; D may be TRBD2 (6 bases). The CDR3 has 14 amino acids. Germline lookup yields CDR1 GTSNPN and CDR2 SVGIG (reference sequence). Trimming shortened V by 5 bases and J by 0 bases, and 12 bases separated the two germline ends. CDR3 DNA sequence: TGTGCCTGGGAGAGCGGGCCTAGCACAGATACGCAGTATTTT. This codes for CAWESGPSTDTQYF.

This rearrangement joins TRBV6-1 to TRBJ2-5; 8 bases are shared with TRBD1. The end of the DNA is better explained by TRBJ2-7, so the J call may be wrong. Germline V gene sequence: CDR1 MNHNS, CDR2 SASEGT. The CDR3 runs to 12 residues. The CDR3, as DNA: TGTGCCAGTAAACAGGGGGCCTACGAGCAGTACTTC. This codes for CASKQGAYEQYF.

The J gene is TRBJ2-6, the V gene TRBV4-3, with 7 bases identical to TRBD1. V was clipped by 4 bases and J by 0 bases; unmatched bases: 6. Per the germline V gene, CDR1 is LGHNA and CDR2 is YSLEER. The CDR3 extends over 17 amino acids. Here the CDR3 reads CASSRGQLDSGANVLTF. For the CDR3, the DNA is TGCGCCAGCAGCCGGGGACAGCTTGACTCTGGGGCCAACGTCCTGACTTTC.

This clone has only one observation. The V call is TRBV2, the J call TRBJ1-4; 8 nucleotides align to TRBD1. The germline CDR1 and CDR2 sequences are SNHLY and FYNNEI. CDR3 size: 15 residues. The V gene end was trimmed by 1 base and the J gene end by 6 bases; junction bases not matched to a gene: 4. CDR3 nucleotides: TGTGCCAGCAGTGAAGATACAGGGGGTTATGAAAAACTGTTTTTT. It specifies CASSEDTGGYEKLFF.